This TCR beta chain was retrieved from a study of blood T cells in healthy people across ages (dated by TCRdb to the mid-2010s). For the study in its entirety: In model experiments, roughly one uniquely barcoded TCR beta cDNA molecule per two T cells was captured by template switching. The donors were split into four age groups: young (average around 15 years), middle-aged (around 37), aged (62) and long-lived (roughly 86). The study analyzed two additional independent replicas of 1 million unique cDNA reads from the same blood draw for two donors, one aged 18 to 30 and one aged 80 or older. Using deep sequencing normalized with unique cDNA molecular identifiers, the study measured how TCR beta repertoire diversity changes with age. To avoid experimental bias, donors of different ages were randomly spread across the sequencing lanes.

A word on this clonotype: It has no known antigen specificity. No base qualities exist here, and no much larger clone lies one base off it.

Library method: 5' RACE. TCRdb lists the instrument as Illumina HiSeq 2500. A second PCR of about 6 to 11 cycles was run with a J-beta primer mix and a sample-barcoded 5' primer. A template-switch 5' adaptor carrying 12 random nucleotides introduced a unique molecular identifier onto each TCR beta cDNA molecule. Each sample yielded at least 2.5 million CDR3-containing paired-end reads. All of the RNA was converted into first-strand cDNA using the Mint cDNA synthesis kit, with a TRBC-specific oligonucleotide serving as the primer. Following uracil-DNA glycosylase treatment, a first 18-cycle PCR with universal primers M1SS and BC2_uni_R was performed on all cDNA. The original methods were these. Each sample was normalized by randomly selecting 1 million high-quality reads, each carrying a distinct molecular identifier. Instead of being binned into consensus sequences, reads that shared molecular identifiers were thrown out. CDR3 identification, clonotype clustering and error correction used MiTCR with a Q25 quality threshold and the strictest error-elimination algorithm. A nonparametric unseen species model with Euler transformation was used to estimate a lower bound on total TCR beta diversity. TCRdb reworked the public reads: Q25 trimming with fastp, MiXCR clone assembly, productive beta chains retained. Under each unique CDR3 protein, matching rows form one entry showing the most common genes and DNA. TCRdb, rather than the study authors, made the V and J calls. For this sample there are about 1.4 million distinct CDR3 sequences; approximately 60% appear just once. Of the sample, more than 6% is held by the ten largest clones.

General findings and caveats noted by the study authors: As age increased, observed TCR beta diversity per million T cells dropped in a roughly linear way, and a significant reduction was already evident by age about 36. Compared with the aged group, the long-lived group had more naive CD4+ T cells, fewer expanded clones and increased TCR diversity, suggesting age selection. Since profiling was done on bulk unsorted PBMCs, naive and antigen-experienced compartments could not be conclusively compared. Because donor CMV infection status was unknown, age-related changes in expanded clonotypes were potentially confounded. A strong correlation was found between observed TCR beta diversity and the percentage of naive T cells measured by flow cytometry. Estimates of total diversity based on one million sequenced T cells were considered lower bounds and underestimates.

The donors were a few dozen Caucasian individuals from Russia, aged 6 to 90 years, who were systemically healthy. Ten milliliters of peripheral blood were drawn from each donor into EDTA-treated Vacutainer tubes. PBMCs were isolated by Ficoll-Paque density-gradient centrifugation, with at least 6 million obtained per sample. Trizol reagent was used to extract total RNA from the PBMCs, yielding at least 6 micrograms per sample. For every donor, flow cytometry on a PBMC aliquot measured the percentage of naive CD45RAhigh/CD27high T cells. CDR1 LGHNA and CDR2 YNFKEQ are derived from the germline V gene. From the cysteine up to the phenylalanine, the CDR3 has a length of 17 residues. Just CDR3 DNA is preserved here, 51 bases in frame from base 1. V drops 5 bases and J drops 0 bases, leaving 17 bases in between.

This TCR derives from a man between 18 and 35 years old in good health. The V and J genes are TRBV4-2 and TRBJ2-1; TRBD2 is possibly the D segment (5 matching bases). Specimen: blood. The sequence in DNA is TGTGCCAGCAGCGAAGCTTACGCGGGCAGCTCCTACAATGAGCAGTTCTTC. Its protein reads: CASSEAYAGSSYNEQFF.